Each of the 20 T cell receptor beta chains below was sequenced from the same sample in a study of CD4 T cells in relation to SARS-CoV-2 and coronaviruses. Their cognate antigens are unknown. Unexposed donor CD4+ T cells date from 2011-2018, before the COVID-19 pandemic. The cells were cultured for approximately ten days before CD4+ T cells were isolated. Produced via immunoSEQ multiplex PCR; TCRdb's table is partial and in-frame only. The sample includes about 12,000 clones, roughly 71% of them seen just once. The sequencing input was CD4+ T cells from PBMCs, cultured in vitro. The receptors were gathered from a human donor in good health.

This rearrangement joins TRBV27 to TRBJ2-1; perhaps TRBD2 as D (6 bases). V was trimmed by 8 bases and J by 2 bases, leaving 22 bases between them. The CDR3 loop spans 17 amino acids. The V gene's germline CDR1 is MNHEY and CDR2 SMNVEV (reference sequence). The CDR3 loop is CASRGTPPDEAYNEQFF. In nucleotides, the CDR3 is TGTGCCAGCCGCGGGACTCCTCCCGATGAAGCCTACAATGAGCAGTTCTTC.

This chain joins TRBV3-1 (or the pseudogene TRBV3-2) and TRBJ1-4; D gene ambiguous. The V gene's germline CDR1 is LGHDT and CDR2 YNNKEL (reference sequence). This CDR3 contains 13 residues. V lost 1 base to trimming and J lost 13 bases, with 13 bases between them. This CDR3 is CASSQGSPSGLFF. The DNA of the CDR3 is TGTGCCAGCAGCCAAGGAAGTCCCTCCGGACTGTTTTTT.

This clone showed up just once. The V gene is TRBV7-2, the J gene TRBJ1-2; tentatively, D is TRBD1 (6 bases). With 2 bases removed from V and 4 bases from J, the gap between germline ends came to 11 bases. CDR3 length equals 14 residues. CDR1 is SGHTA, CDR2 FQGNSA, per germline. CDR3 bases: TGTGCCAGCAGCTTATTACAGGGTGCCTATGGCTACACCTTC. It yields the protein CASSLLQGAYGYTF. The full variable domain, rest sourced from reference TRBV7-2 and TRBJ1-2, is GAGVSQSPSNKVTEKGKDVELRCDPISGHTALYWYRQSLGQGLEFLIYFQGNSAPDKSGLPSDRFSAERTGGSVSTLTIQRTQQEDSAVYLCASSLLQGAYGYTFGSGTRLTVV.

The chain has TRBV10-3 and TRBJ2-2, with a possible D match to TRBD2 (6 bases). There are 17 residues in the CDR3. The V gene's germline CDR1 is ENHRY and CDR2 SYGVKD. V dropped 0 bases and J dropped 1 base, with 12 bases sitting between them. The CDR3 here is CAISESAGRLNTGELFF. The CDR3, as DNA: TGTGCCATCAGTGAGTCTGCGGGACGACTGAACACCGGGGAGCTGTTTTTT.

This clone was counted a single time. This CDR3 reads CASSLQLGPNEQFF. The CDR3 DNA follows: TGTGCCAGCAGCCTCCAATTAGGCCCCAATGAGCAGTTCTTC. The V call is TRBV14, the J call TRBJ2-1, with no clear D. The CDR3 spans 14 residues. The germline V and J ends were trimmed by 4 bases and 6 bases, with 13 bases remaining between them. Looked up from germline, CDR1 is SGHDN and CDR2 is FVKESK.

The V call is TRBV28, the J call TRBJ1-5; D might be TRBD1 (5 bases). The CDR3 loop spans 18 amino acids. Germline CDR1 MDHEN, CDR2 SYDVKM. V gave up 2 bases and J gave up 4 bases, with 21 bases separating them. CDR3 in DNA: TGTGCCAGCAGTTTAGGCAGGGCCTTCAAAGAAATGAATCAGCCCCAGCATTTT. It translates to CASSLGRAFKEMNQPQHF.

V and J are TRBV30 and TRBJ2-7; the D is unclear. This CDR3 contains 14 residues. V gave up 0 bases and J gave up 2 bases, with 11 bases separating them. Per the germline V gene, CDR1 is GTSNPN and CDR2 is SVGIG (reference sequence). CDR3 nucleotide sequence: TGTGCCTGGAGTGTACTAAGGGTTCCCTACGAGCAGTACTTC. It is translated as CAWSVLRVPYEQYF.

The chain joins TRBV28 to TRBJ2-1; 8 bases are a match to TRBD2. This CDR3 has 12 residues. Trimming removed 5 bases from V and 12 bases from J; junction bases left unmatched: 6. Per germline, CDR1 MDHEN and CDR2 SYDVKM. The CDR3 nucleotides read TGTGCCAGCAGTCCGATAGCGGGGACGCAGTTCTTC. It specifies CASSPIAGTQFF.

This chain links TRBV30 with TRBJ1-4, with D unclear. Germline V gene lookup returns CDR1 GTSNPN and CDR2 SVGIG (reference sequence). The CDR3 contains 12 residues. Trimming pared 2 bases from V and 9 bases from J, leaving 10 bases between. The CDR3 protein is CAWSLRSQKLFF. The CDR3 region has the DNA TGTGCCTGGAGTCTACGCAGTCAAAAACTGTTTTTT.

V gene TRBV19 combines with J gene TRBJ1-2, with 8 bases matching TRBD1. V shed 5 bases and J 5 bases; nucleotides not matched to a gene: 7. The CDR3 consists of 14 residues. Germline V gene sequence: CDR1 LNHDA, CDR2 SQIVND (reference sequence). This chain's CDR3 is CASSPDRDPYGYTF. CDR3 sequence (DNA): TGTGCCAGTAGTCCGGACAGGGATCCATATGGCTACACCTTC. The variable domain in full, completed from reference TRBV19 and TRBJ1-2, reads DGGITQSPKYLFRKEGQNVTLSCEQNLNHDAMYWYRQDPGQGLRLIYYSQIVNDFQKGDIAEGYSVSREKKESFPLTVTSAQKNPTAFYLCASSPDRDPYGYTFGSGTRLTVV.

The genes are TRBV4-1 and TRBJ2-7; perhaps TRBD2 as D (6 bases). Germline V gives CDR1 MGHRA, CDR2 YSYEKL. The ends were cut back, 1 base at V and 6 bases at J, with 13 bases in the middle. This CDR3 comprises 14 residues. The CDR3 reads CASSQGPRGREQYF. CDR3 nucleotides: TGCGCCAGCAGCCAAGGGCCGCGGGGTCGCGAGCAGTACTTC.

The chain recombines TRBV28 with TRBJ2-5, with TRBD2 identical over 8 bases. This CDR3 contains 16 residues. Per germline, CDR1 MDHEN and CDR2 SYDVKM. The trim removed 6 bases at V and 4 bases at J, leaving 13 bases unmatched. The CDR3 DNA sequence: TGTGCCAGCAGGGTAGGACTAGCTCCTAGGGCAGAGACCCAGTACTTC. Encoded protein: CASRVGLAPRAETQYF.

The chain uses TRBV7-3 and TRBJ1-3; D possibly corresponds to TRBD1 (6 bases). The V end lost 5 bases, the J end lost 4 bases, and 9 bases lay between the germline ends. The length of the CDR3 is 13 residues. CDR1 is SGHTA, CDR2 FQGTGA, per germline. CDR3 sequence (DNA): TGTGCCAGCAGCGGGGGGCGCGGAAACACCATATATTTT. It encodes CASSGGRGNTIYF.

This sequence joins TRBV5-6 and TRBJ2-2; TRBD1 is a possible D gene (5 bases). V lost 4 bases and J lost 5, with 15 bases in between. Germline assignment: CDR1 SGHDT and CDR2 YYEEEE. There are 15 residues in the CDR3. The CDR3 coding sequence is TGTGCCAGCAGCCCCAATCAGGGTAGGACCGGGGAGCTGTTTTTT. Its translation is CASSPNQGRTGELFF. Combining the CDR3 with reference TRBV5-6 and TRBJ2-2 gives the whole variable domain DAGVTQSPTHLIKTRGQQVTLRCSPKSGHDTVSWYQQALGQGPQFIFQYYEEEERQRGNFPDRFSGHQFPNYSSELNVNALLLGDSALYLCASSPNQGRTGELFFGEGSRLTVL.

This chain joins TRBV19 and TRBJ1-5; D not certain. Trimming took off 6 bases at V and 0 bases at J, with 21 bases between the two ends. The CDR3 sequence is 18 residues long. The germline CDR1 and CDR2 sequences are LNHDA and SQIVND (reference sequence). This CDR3 is CASRLVGKAVYSNQPQHF. CDR3 DNA: TGTGCCAGTAGGCTAGTCGGAAAGGCAGTCTATAGCAATCAGCCCCAGCATTTT.

The chain carries TRBV2 and TRBJ1-2; the match to TRBD1 covers 7 bases. V shed 5 bases, J shed 2 bases, and the junction held 11 bases outside the gene matches. This CDR3 spans 16 amino acids. In germline, CDR1 is SNHLY, CDR2 FYNNEI. CDR3 protein: CASSPNRGAINYGYTF. CDR3 sequence (DNA): TGTGCCAGCAGTCCTAACAGGGGAGCAATAAACTATGGCTACACCTTC.

This clone turned up a few times. The chain uses TRBV28 and TRBJ2-2, with D unclear. CDR3 length: 14 residues. Looked up from germline, CDR1 is MDHEN and CDR2 is SYDVKM. The V gene lost 5 bases and the J gene lost 7 bases, with 14 bases spanning the gap. CDR3: CASSVTPEHGELFF. For the CDR3, the DNA is TGTGCCAGCAGTGTGACACCGGAACACGGGGAGCTGTTTTTT.

The chain is built from TRBV30 and TRBJ2-7; 9 bases map to TRBD1. Germline lookup yields CDR1 GTSNPN and CDR2 SVGIG (reference sequence). The length of the CDR3 is 13 residues. V lost 5 bases, J lost 5 bases, and 7 bases stayed unmatched. CDR3 residues: CAWSTGGSHEQYF. DNA of the CDR3: TGTGCCTGGTCGACAGGGGGATCCCACGAGCAGTACTTC.

The chain combines TRBV11-2 with TRBJ2-1; tentatively, D is TRBD2 (6 bases). Germline CDR1 reads SGHAT; CDR2 reads FQNNGV. V dropped 5 bases and J dropped 7 bases, with 24 bases sitting between them. This CDR3 has 17 amino acids. CDR3: CASSLGRRAGRYNEQFF. The CDR3 DNA reads as TGTGCCAGCAGCCTCGGTAGGCGGGCGGGGAGGTATAATGAGCAGTTCTTC. The full variable domain, in which reference TRBV11-2 and TRBJ2-1 provide the parts outside the CDR3, is EAGVAQSPRYKIIEKRQSVAFWCNPISGHATLYWYQQILGQGPKLLIQFQNNGVVDDSQLPKDRFSAERLKGVDSTLKIQPAKLEDSAVYLCASSLGRRAGRYNEQFFGPGTRLTVL.

This clone has just a few counts. This sequence joins TRBV7-3 and TRBJ2-3; D gene uncertain. This CDR3 has 15 residues. V was cut by 2 bases and J by 1 base, with 10 bases left in between. Germline lookup yields CDR1 SGHTA and CDR2 FQGTGA. This CDR3 is CASSLVGYGTDTQYF. CDR3 coding DNA: TGTGCCAGCAGCTTAGTAGGGTATGGCACAGATACGCAGTATTTT. The full variable domain, its missing parts supplied by reference TRBV7-3 and TRBJ2-3, is GAGVSQTPSNKVTEKGKYVELRCDPISGHTALYWYRQSLGQGPEFLIYFQGTGAADDSGLPNDRFFAVRPEGSVSTLKIQRTERGDSAVYLCASSLVGYGTDTQYFGPGTRLTVL.